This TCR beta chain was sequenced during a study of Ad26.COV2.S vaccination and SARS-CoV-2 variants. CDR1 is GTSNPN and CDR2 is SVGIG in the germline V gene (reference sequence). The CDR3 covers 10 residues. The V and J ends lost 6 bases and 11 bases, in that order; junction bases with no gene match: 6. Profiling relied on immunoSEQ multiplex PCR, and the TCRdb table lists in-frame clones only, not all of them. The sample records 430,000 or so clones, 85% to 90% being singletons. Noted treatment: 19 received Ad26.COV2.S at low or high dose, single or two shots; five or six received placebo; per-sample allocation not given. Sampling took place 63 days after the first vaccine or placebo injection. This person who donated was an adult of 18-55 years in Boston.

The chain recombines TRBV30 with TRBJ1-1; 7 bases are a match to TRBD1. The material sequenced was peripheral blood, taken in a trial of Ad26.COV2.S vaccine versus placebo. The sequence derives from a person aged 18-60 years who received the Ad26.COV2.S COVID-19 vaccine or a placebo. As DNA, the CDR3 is TGTGCCTGTAAACCGACAGGGGCTTTCTTT. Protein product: CACKPTGAFF.